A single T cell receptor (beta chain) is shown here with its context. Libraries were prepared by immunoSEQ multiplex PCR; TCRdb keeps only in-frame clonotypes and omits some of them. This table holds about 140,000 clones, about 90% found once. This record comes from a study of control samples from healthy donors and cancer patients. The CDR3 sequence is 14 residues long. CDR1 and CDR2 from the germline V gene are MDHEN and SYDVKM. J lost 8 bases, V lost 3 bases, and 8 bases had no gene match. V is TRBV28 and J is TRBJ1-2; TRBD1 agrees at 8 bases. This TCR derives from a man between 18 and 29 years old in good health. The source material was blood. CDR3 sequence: CASSFSRGQSGYTF. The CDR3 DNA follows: TGTGCCAGCAGTTTTAGCAGGGGGCAGAGCGGCTACACCTTC.